Reported below is one TCR beta chain. Its antigen is undetermined. CDR3 length equals 14 residues. Germline CDR1 and CDR2: MNHNS and SASEGT. V dropped 6 bases and J dropped 7 bases, with 16 bases sitting between them. Focal radiation and CTLA-4 blockade (ipilimumab) were tested in chemo-refractory metastatic non-small-cell lung cancer patients. This entry comes from a study of radiotherapy plus CTLA-4 blockade in lung cancer. Study in general: Patients showed objective responses in about a sixth of cases, and disease control was achieved by about 30%.

Study-wide points: TCR clones originating in tumors grew in number in blood after radiotherapy plus ipilimumab. The best predictor of response was reported to be early blood T cell clone dynamics, with interferon-beta.

Repertoires were generated with immunoSEQ multiplex PCR, while TCRdb's copy carries only in-frame clones and drops some. The table includes 40,000 to 45,000 clones, more than 60% detected once. The sample consisted of peripheral blood, taken from a patient treated with radiotherapy plus ipilimumab. This rearrangement joins TRBV6-1 to TRBJ1-5, with D perhaps matching TRBD1 (5 bases). The TCR originated in a human donor with non-small cell lung cancer who had stable disease on radiotherapy plus ipilimumab. The CDR3 loop is CASSLGALSQPQHF. As DNA, the CDR3 is TGTGCCAGCAGCCTAGGGGCACTATCGCAGCCCCAGCATTTT.